This T cell receptor beta chain was sequenced for a study of blood T cell repertoires in COVID-19. Study overall: The United States, Italy and Spain supplied acute and convalescent COVID-19 samples. Sources were T cells, B-cell-depleted T cells, or PBMCs; the material itself was cDNA or gDNA.

The protocol was immunoSEQ multiplex PCR, while the TCRdb copy is restricted to in-frame clones and leaves out a portion. The sample comprises under 75,000 clones, around 67% of which are singletons, and roughly 18% rests with the top ten. There are 13 residues in the CDR3. The V gene lost 5 bases and the J gene lost 4 bases, with 9 bases spanning the gap. The rearrangement uses TRBV12-3 or TRBV12-4 and TRBJ1-3, with a tentative D call TRBD1 (6 bases). The sequenced material came from peripheral blood. This sequence was found in a woman in her forties or fifties with active or convalescent COVID-19. The CDR3 here is CASSAGQGNTIYF. The DNA for the CDR3 is TGTGCCAGCAGTGCCGGACAGGGAAACACCATATATTTT.